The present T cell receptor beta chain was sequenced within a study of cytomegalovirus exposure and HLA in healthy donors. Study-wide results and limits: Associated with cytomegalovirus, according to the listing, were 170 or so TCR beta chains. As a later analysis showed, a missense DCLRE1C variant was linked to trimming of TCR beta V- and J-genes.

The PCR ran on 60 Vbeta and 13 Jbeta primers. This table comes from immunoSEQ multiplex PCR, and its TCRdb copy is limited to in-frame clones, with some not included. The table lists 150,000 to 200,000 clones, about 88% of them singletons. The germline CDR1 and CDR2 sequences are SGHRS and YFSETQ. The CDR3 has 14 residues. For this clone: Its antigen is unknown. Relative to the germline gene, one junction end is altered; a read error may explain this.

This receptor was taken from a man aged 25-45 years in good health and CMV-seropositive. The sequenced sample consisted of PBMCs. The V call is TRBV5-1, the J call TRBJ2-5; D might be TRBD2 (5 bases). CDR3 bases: TGCGTCAGCAGCGAATCGGGGAGCCAAGAGACCCAGTACTTC. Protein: CVSSESGSQETQYF.